The 8 T cell receptor beta chains given below trace back to one sample, sequenced in a study of vaccination effects on CD4 cells after COVID-19 (dated 2022 in TCRdb). No cognate antigen is known for these TCRs. To identify antigen-specific CD4+ T cell clonotypes by their expansion, the ViraFEST assay first stimulated PBMC with viral peptide pools and then applied TCR sequencing. After more than 9 days of culture, CD4+ T cells were isolated with the EasySep CD4+ T cell isolation kit. Healthy vaccine recipients had no prior SARS-CoV-2 infection, confirmed by negative nucleocapsid antibodies before and after vaccination. The method behind the library was the immunoSEQ multiplex PCR assay. Here the immuneACCESS table is served through TCRdb, limited to in-frame sequences with V and J called. Missing clones are a known gap in these copies; in checked studies unresolved V genes cover under half, and the rest lacks a known reason. This sample lists tens of thousands of clones; roughly 70% were detected once. The top ten clones comprise 4% of the sample.

Sequencing was performed on CD4+ T cells from PBMCs cultured with HCoV-OC43 spike peptides, taken before COVID-19 vaccination. In the paper's terms, the cell subset or site label means: HCoV-OC43 spike overlapping peptide pool stimulation. The origin of the receptors is a human donor who received a COVID-19 vaccine.

This clone was detected once. This chain links TRBV6-4 with TRBJ2-3; D not resolved. In germline, CDR1 is MRHNA, CDR2 SNTAGT. Between the trimmed V and J ends, which lost 0 bases and 0 bases, there was a span of 7 bases. The CDR3 consists of 15 residues. Here the CDR3 reads CASSDSGVSTDTQYF. The CDR3 DNA follows: TGTGCCAGCAGTGACTCGGGCGTTAGCACAGATACGCAGTATTTT.

The chain carries TRBV10-2 and TRBJ2-3; D is perhaps TRBD1 or TRBD2 (6 bases each). CDR1 and CDR2 from the germline V gene are WSHSY and SAAADI. CDR3 length equals 15 residues. V was shortened by 3 bases and J by 2 bases, with 12 bases between the two germline ends. The CDR3 loop is CASSDVGGVTDTQYF. The DNA of the CDR3 is TGCGCCAGCAGTGATGTCGGGGGCGTCACAGATACGCAGTATTTT.

The V and J genes are TRBV5-8 and TRBJ2-3; no definite D call. The germline CDR1 and CDR2 sequences are SGHTS and YDEGEE. V lost 7 bases and J 4 bases, leaving 28 bases between the germline ends. The CDR3 spans 18 residues. Here the CDR3 reads CASPWPPLARGSPDTQYF. Here the CDR3 DNA reads TGTGCCAGCCCCTGGCCCCCTTTAGCTCGAGGAAGCCCAGATACGCAGTATTTT.

The rearrangement joins TRBV20-1 to TRBJ2-7, with D possibly TRBD2 on 5 matching bases. Trimming removed 3 bases at V and 3 bases at J, with 6 bases between. Germline V gives CDR1 DFQATT, CDR2 SNEGSKA (reference sequence). The CDR3 has 11 amino acids. Here the CDR3 DNA reads TGCAGTGCTAGTCGGGGCTACGAGCAGTACGTC. It codes for CSASRGYEQYV.

This clone was observed a handful of times. V gene TRBV5-5 combines with J gene TRBJ1-2; no clear D gene. This CDR3 is 15 amino acids long. V was shortened by 0 bases and J by 4 bases, with 13 bases between the two germline ends. Germline V CDR1 and CDR2: SGHKS, YYEKEE (reference sequence). CDR3 loop: CASSLGLPEVYGYTF. In DNA form, the CDR3 reads TGTGCCAGCAGCTTGGGACTCCCGGAGGTCTATGGCTACACCTTC.

DNA of the CDR3: TGTGCCAGCAGTCAAGAGGGACAGAACACTGAAGCTTTCTTT. This translates into CASSQEGQNTEAFF. The V and J genes are TRBV6-4 and TRBJ1-1, with a tentative D call TRBD1 (6 bases). The length of the CDR3 is 14 residues. Between the trimmed V and J ends, which lost 5 bases and 1 base, there was a span of 11 bases. Germline V lookup: CDR1 MRHNA, CDR2 SNTAGT.

The rearrangement joins TRBV5-8 to TRBJ1-1; D may be TRBD1 (5 bases). V was trimmed by 4 bases and J by 1 base, leaving 23 bases between them. The CDR3 covers 18 residues. The V gene's germline CDR1 is SGHTS and CDR2 YDEGEE. The CDR3 spells CASSLRSPGLQGNTEAFF. CDR3 nucleotide sequence: TGTGCCAGCAGCCTACGATCACCGGGACTTCAAGGGAACACTGAAGCTTTCTTT.

The V gene is TRBV19, the J gene TRBJ2-2; D perhaps matches TRBD1 (6 bases). Looked up from germline, CDR1 is LNHDA and CDR2 is SQIVND (reference sequence). The CDR3 loop spans 14 amino acids. The V end lost 8 bases, the J end lost 3 bases, and 13 bases lay between the germline ends. The CDR3 DNA sequence: TGTGCCAGTCTACAGGGTTCGGACACCGGGGAGCTGTTTTTT. The encoded protein is CASLQGSDTGELFF.